Shown below are 30 T cell receptor beta chains from a single sample sequenced in a study of T cell repertoires in cytomegalovirus infection. TCRdb called the reads again in MiXCR, with one record for every CDR3 protein. The sample holds about 440,000 distinct CDR3 sequences, approximately 33% seen once. The sequenced material came from PBMCs. Receptors were obtained from a human donor in good health (CMV status not recorded). Some clones in this sample may be carry-over from other donors' samples.

This clonotype was picked up a small number of times. This sequence joins TRBV12-3 or TRBV12-4 and TRBJ1-3, with a weak D call TRBD1 (5 bases). Trimming pared 6 bases from V and 0 bases from J, leaving 18 bases between. The CDR3 contains 17 residues. In nucleotides, the CDR3 is TGTGCCAGCAGACCTCAGGGATTTGAGGACTCTGGAAACACCATATATTTT. This sequence encodes CASRPQGFEDSGNTIYF.

This clonotype was seen more than once but under ten times. CDR3 region: CASNPTGSYEQYF. The CDR3 nucleotides read TGTGCCAGCAACCCGACAGGAAGCTACGAGCAGTACTTC. This sequence joins TRBV6-6 and TRBJ2-7; tentatively, D is TRBD1 (6 bases). The CDR3 extends over 13 amino acids. V lost 7 bases and J lost 3, with 13 bases in between. The V gene's germline CDR1 is MNHNY and CDR2 SVGAGI (reference sequence).

This clonotype was observed a handful of times. The CDR3 coding sequence is TGTGCCAGTACCTCTAGGGGGACCAACAATCAGCCCCAGCATTTT. Protein: CASTSRGTNNQPQHF. V usage is TRBV19 and J usage is TRBJ1-5; D may be TRBD1 (6 bases). The CDR3 sequence is 15 residues long. In germline, CDR1 is LNHDA, CDR2 SQIVND (reference sequence). V was pared by 7 bases and J by 3 bases, with 16 bases between.

V usage is TRBV2 and J usage is TRBJ2-2; D call uncertain. The length of the CDR3 is 12 residues. Per germline, CDR1 SNHLY and CDR2 FYNNEI. V was clipped by 7 bases and J by 4 bases, with 7 bases between them. As DNA, the CDR3 is TGTGCCAGCATGGAAGTCACCGGGGAGCTGTTTTTT. This sequence encodes CASMEVTGELFF. The whole variable domain, filled in from reference TRBV2 and TRBJ2-2, reads EPEVTQTPSHQVTQMGQEVILRCVPISNHLYFYWYRQILGQKVEFLVSFYNNEISEKSEIFDDQFSVERPDGSNFTLKIRSTKLEDSAMYFCASMEVTGELFFGEGSRLTVL.

The chain uses TRBV7-2 and TRBJ1-2; D not resolved. The CDR3 length is 15 residues. The ends were cut back, 1 base at V and 4 bases at J, with 13 bases in the middle. Germline CDR1 reads SGHTA; CDR2 reads FQGNSA. This CDR3 is CASSLVNEDIYGYTF. The DNA for the CDR3 is TGTGCCAGCAGCTTAGTCAATGAGGATATCTATGGCTACACCTTC.

Concerning this clonotype: A read error may explain this, as a much larger clone is one base away. V is TRBV19 and J is TRBJ2-7; D unresolved. The germline V gene encodes CDR1 LNHDA and CDR2 SQIVND (reference sequence). This CDR3 is 13 amino acids long. In DNA, the CDR3 is TGTGCCAGTAGTTTCCAGGCGGAGTACGAGCAGTCCTTC. Translating gives CASSFQAEYEQSF.

Many counts were recorded for this clonotype. The chain recombines TRBV19 with TRBJ1-1, with D perhaps matching TRBD1 (5 bases). Per the germline V gene, CDR1 is LNHDA and CDR2 is SQIVND (reference sequence). Deletions cut 7 bases from V and 4 bases from J, with 13 bases between. The CDR3 contains 13 residues. The CDR3 protein is CASTWRGSTEAFF. The DNA for the CDR3 is TGTGCCAGTACCTGGAGGGGTAGCACTGAAGCTTTCTTT.

As for this clonotype: A much larger clone differs from this one at a single base, so this may be a read error. This sequence joins TRBV11-2 and TRBJ1-1; a weak D match, TRBD1 (5 bases). CDR3 size: 15 residues. Germline CDR1 is SGHAT and CDR2 is FQNNGV. The CDR3 bases are TGTGCCAGCAGCTTTCCAGGGTCGGGAGACACTGAAGCTTTATTT. It translates to CASSFPGSGDTEALF.

This clonotype was counted between two and nine times. The chain links TRBV7-2 to TRBJ2-5, with 10 bases fitting TRBD2. The CDR3 totals 17 residues. V gave up 3 bases and J gave up 5 bases; unmatched junction bases: 12. Germline assignment: CDR1 SGHTA and CDR2 FQGNSA. The CDR3: CASSFGTLAGVLETQYF. The CDR3 nucleotides are TGTGCCAGCAGCTTTGGAACCCTAGCGGGGGTGTTGGAGACCCAGTACTTC.

The chain is built from TRBV23-1 and TRBJ1-5; TRBD1 agrees at 7 bases. TRBV23-1 is an ORF, and what it does is uncertain. V lost 6 bases, J lost 7 bases, and 15 bases stayed unmatched. The CDR3 covers 16 residues. This CDR3 reads CASRPSRDSSGQPQHF. In nucleotides, the CDR3 is TGCGCCAGCAGACCCTCTCGGGACAGTTCAGGACAGCCCCAGCATTTT.

This clonotype was observed a handful of times. The chain recombines TRBV6-1 with TRBJ1-5; perhaps TRBD1 as D (5 bases). Trimming took 3 bases from V and 2 from J, leaving 8 bases between them. The CDR3 length is 14 residues. CDR1 is MNHNS and CDR2 is SASEGT in the germline V gene. The CDR3, as DNA: TGTGCCAGCAGTGAGTCAGGGCGCAATCAGCCCCAGCATTTT. Amino acid sequence: CASSESGRNQPQHF.

This clonotype was observed many times. The CDR3: CASSLAGTASSYEQYF. DNA for the CDR3: TGTGCCAGCAGCTTAGCGGGAACAGCGAGTTCCTACGAGCAGTACTTC. The rearrangement uses TRBV7-2 and TRBJ2-7; D ambiguous. The germline gives CDR1 SGHTA, CDR2 FQGNSA. This CDR3 is 16 amino acids long. With 0 bases removed from V and 1 base from J, the gap between germline ends came to 13 bases.

The chain couples TRBV28 to TRBJ2-5; D is perhaps TRBD1 (6 bases). Germline V lookup: CDR1 MDHEN, CDR2 SYDVKM. Trimming stripped 5 bases from V and 1 base from J, with 11 bases between. The CDR3 runs to 14 residues. The CDR3 bases are TGTGCCAGCAGTCGGACAGCTACCCAAGAGACCCAGTACTTC. Protein product: CASSRTATQETQYF. The full variable domain, rest sourced from reference TRBV28 and TRBJ2-5, is DVKVTQSSRYLVKRTGEKVFLECVQDMDHENMFWYRQDPGLGLRLIYFSYDVKMKEKGDIPEGYSVSREKKERFSLILESASTNQTSMYLCASSRTATQETQYFGPGTRLLVL.

This clonotype was counted a few times. The chain is built from TRBV7-3 and TRBJ2-1; possibly TRBD1 or TRBD2 for D (6 bases each). CDR1 and CDR2 from the germline V gene are SGHTA and FQGTGA. Trimming shortened V by 2 bases and J by 9 bases, and 14 bases separated the two germline ends. This CDR3 region has 14 residues. The CDR3 DNA is TGTGCCAGCAGCTTAGGGGGCGGGGCCGGTGAGCAGTTCTTC. The encoded protein is CASSLGGGAGEQFF.

Only a few counts were recorded for this clonotype. The chain links TRBV7-2 to TRBJ1-5; 9 bases line up with TRBD1. Trimming at V came to 1 base and at J to 6 bases, leaving 4 bases not matched to a gene. From germline, CDR1 is SGHTA and CDR2 FQGNSA. CDR3 length: 15 residues. The CDR3 is CASSLDRTGVQPQHF. In DNA, the CDR3 is TGTGCCAGCAGCTTAGATAGGACAGGGGTTCAGCCCCAGCATTTT.

In this sample, this clonotype turned up a few times. The rearrangement uses TRBV7-6 and TRBJ1-1; D might be TRBD1 (6 bases). Germline V CDR1 and CDR2: SGHVS, FNYEAQ. V lost 1 base to trimming and J lost 1 base, with 10 bases between them. The CDR3 contains 15 residues. This chain's CDR3 is CASSLGDTPNTEAFF. The CDR3 region has the DNA TGTGCCAGCAGCTTAGGGGACACTCCGAACACTGAAGCTTTCTTT.

This clonotype was seen a few times. The CDR3 sequence: CASSYPPETQYF. The CDR3 nucleotides read TGCGCCAGCAGCTATCCTCCAGAGACCCAGTACTTC. The gene calls are TRBV5-1 and TRBJ2-5; D is uncertain. There are 12 residues in the CDR3. The germline CDR1 and CDR2 sequences are SGHRS and YFSETQ. V lost 3 bases and J 4 bases, leaving 7 bases between the germline ends.

The V and J genes are TRBV6-1 and TRBJ1-2; a possible D gene is TRBD1 (5 bases). V was clipped by 2 bases and J by 3 bases, with 16 bases between them. The germline V gene encodes CDR1 MNHNS and CDR2 SASEGT. CDR3 length equals 16 residues. The CDR3 DNA is TGTGCCAGCAGTGAAATCGGGGCGTCATGGGACTATGGCTACACCTTC. Protein product: CASSEIGASWDYGYTF.

This clonotype was recorded a few times. The V and J genes are TRBV29-1 and TRBJ2-7, with 8 positions matching TRBD1. V trimming: 5 bases; J trimming: 2 bases; junction bases outside the gene matches: 5. This CDR3 is built from 13 residues. Germline V gives CDR1 SQVTM, CDR2 ANQGSEA. The CDR3 region is CSVLKDRAYEQYF. CDR3 sequence (DNA): TGCAGCGTTTTAAAGGACAGGGCCTACGAGCAGTACTTC.

V usage is TRBV6-5 and J usage is TRBJ1-1; D uncertain. Trimming cost V 0 bases and J 4 bases, with 9 bases left between them. CDR1 is MNHEY, CDR2 SVGAGI, per germline. This CDR3 is built from 14 residues. This chain's CDR3 is CASSYSINPTEAFF. CDR3 in DNA: TGTGCCAGCAGTTACTCGATAAATCCCACTGAAGCTTTCTTT.

This chain joins TRBV7-2 and TRBJ2-5; D uncertain. The CDR3 is 13 residues long. Trimming took 5 bases from V and 2 from J, leaving 9 bases between them. Germline V gives CDR1 SGHTA, CDR2 FQGNSA. The DNA of the CDR3 is TGTGCCAGCAGCCGTCCGGTGCAAGAGACCCAGTACTTC. This codes for CASSRPVQETQYF. Variable domain in full (rest from reference TRBV7-2 and TRBJ2-5): GAGVSQSPSNKVTEKGKDVELRCDPISGHTALYWYRQSLGQGLEFLIYFQGNSAPDKSGLPSDRFSAERTGGSVSTLTIQRTQQEDSAVYLCASSRPVQETQYFGPGTRLLVL.

The sample holds many counts of this clonotype. The chain joins TRBV7-2 to TRBJ2-2; D remains ambiguous. The V end lost 5 bases, the J end lost 1 base, and 14 bases lay between the germline ends. This CDR3 has 16 residues. The germline V gene has CDR1 SGHTA and CDR2 FQGNSA. In DNA form, the CDR3 reads TGTGCCAGCAGCCATCTGGCTCTCTTGAACACCGGGGAGCTGTTTTTT. It encodes CASSHLALLNTGELFF.

This clonotype was observed at least ten times. The V gene is TRBV7-8, the J gene TRBJ1-4; TRBD1 matches at 8 bases. The CDR3 loop spans 14 amino acids. V lost 5 bases to trimming and J lost 7 bases; unmatched junction nucleotides: 6. Per the germline V gene, CDR1 is SGHVS and CDR2 is FQNEAQ. For the CDR3, the DNA is TGTGCCAGCAGCACTACAGGGGGAGGTGAAAAACTGTTTTTT. Protein sequence: CASSTTGGGEKLFF.

CDR3 bases: TGTGCCAGCAGTTTTAAGGGACCCCGAAATAATTCACCCCTCCACTTT. This gives the protein CASSFKGPRNNSPLHF. The gene calls are TRBV6-6 and TRBJ1-6; D is perhaps TRBD1 (5 bases). With 4 bases removed from V and 5 bases from J, the gap between germline ends came to 15 bases. This CDR3 is built from 16 residues. CDR1 and CDR2 (germline): MNHNY, SVGAGI (reference sequence).

The rearrangement links TRBV7-6 to TRBJ1-1; no clear D. V was shortened by 5 bases and J by 7 bases, with 8 bases between the two germline ends. CDR1 is SGHVS and CDR2 is FNYEAQ in the germline V gene. The CDR3 is 11 amino acids. In DNA form, the CDR3 reads TGTGCCAGCAGCACTTACAGTGAAGCTTTCTTT. Translated: CASSTYSEAFF.

This clonotype was seen a handful of times. The chain links TRBV19 to TRBJ1-2; D remains ambiguous. Germline V lookup: CDR1 LNHDA, CDR2 SQIVND (reference sequence). V was clipped by 7 bases and J by 0 bases, with 12 bases between them. This CDR3 is built from 14 residues. The CDR3 nucleotides are TGTGCCAGTACATTTTACGCAGCTAACTATGGCTACACCTTC. It codes for CASTFYAANYGYTF.

This clonotype appeared a few times. The genes are TRBV20-1 and TRBJ1-1, with 9 bases matching TRBD1. Germline CDR1 and CDR2: DFQATT and SNEGSKA (reference sequence). This CDR3 spans 12 amino acids. The CDR3 loop reads CSKGQGNTEAFF. The CDR3 DNA follows: TGCAGCAAGGGACAGGGGAACACTGAAGCTTTCTTT.

At least ten counts were recorded for this clonotype. This chain joins TRBV7-2 and TRBJ2-1, with 9 nucleotides matching TRBD1. V lost 4 bases to trimming and J lost 9 bases; unmatched junction nucleotides: 4. The CDR3 extends over 13 amino acids. The germline V gene has CDR1 SGHTA and CDR2 FQGNSA. The CDR3 DNA sequence: TGTGCCAGCAGCTGGGGACAGGGTGGTGAGCAGTTCTTC. Encoded protein: CASSWGQGGEQFF. Based on the CDR3 plus reference TRBV7-2 and TRBJ2-1, the full variable domain is GAGVSQSPSNKVTEKGKDVELRCDPISGHTALYWYRQSLGQGLEFLIYFQGNSAPDKSGLPSDRFSAERTGGSVSTLTIQRTQQEDSAVYLCASSWGQGGEQFFGPGTRLTVL.

The genes are TRBV5-6 and TRBJ2-7, with D perhaps TRBD1 or TRBD2 (5 bases each). CDR1 and CDR2 (germline): SGHDT, YYEEEE. This CDR3 is built from 14 residues. V dropped 4 bases and J dropped 5 bases, with 16 bases sitting between them. This chain's CDR3 is CASSEGPWVHEQYF. CDR3 DNA: TGTGCCAGCAGCGAGGGACCTTGGGTCCACGAGCAGTACTTC. Using reference TRBV5-6 and TRBJ2-7 for the parts outside the CDR3, the full variable domain is DAGVTQSPTHLIKTRGQQVTLRCSPKSGHDTVSWYQQALGQGPQFIFQYYEEEERQRGNFPDRFSGHQFPNYSSELNVNALLLGDSALYLCASSEGPWVHEQYFGPGTRLTVT.

This clonotype was seen repeatedly, ten times or more. This rearrangement joins TRBV12-3 or TRBV12-4 to TRBJ2-3; 8 bases fit TRBD2. Germline trimming cut 7 bases from V and 0 bases from J; bases unmatched to any gene: 3. The CDR3 totals 14 residues. DNA for the CDR3: TGTGCCAGCACCCCTAGCGGGAGCACAGATACGCAGTATTTT. Translated, it gives CASTPSGSTDTQYF.